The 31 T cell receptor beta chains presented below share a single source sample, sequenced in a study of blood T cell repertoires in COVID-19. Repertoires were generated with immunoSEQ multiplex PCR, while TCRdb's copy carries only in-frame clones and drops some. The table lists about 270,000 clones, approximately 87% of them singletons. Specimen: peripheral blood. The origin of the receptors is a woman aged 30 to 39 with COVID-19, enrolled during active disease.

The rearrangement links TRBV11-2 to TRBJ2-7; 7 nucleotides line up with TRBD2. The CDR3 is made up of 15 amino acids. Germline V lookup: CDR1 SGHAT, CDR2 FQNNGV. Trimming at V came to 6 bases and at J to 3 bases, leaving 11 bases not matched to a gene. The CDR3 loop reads CASSKREGILYEQYF. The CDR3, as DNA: TGTGCCAGCAGTAAAAGGGAGGGCATACTCTACGAGCAGTACTTC.

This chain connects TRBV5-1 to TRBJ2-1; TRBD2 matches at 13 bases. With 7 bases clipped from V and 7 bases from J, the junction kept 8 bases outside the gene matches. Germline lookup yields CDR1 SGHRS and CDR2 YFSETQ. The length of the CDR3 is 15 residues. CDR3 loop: CASRSWTSGGNEQFF. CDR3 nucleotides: TGCGCCAGCCGGTCATGGACTAGCGGGGGTAATGAGCAGTTCTTC.

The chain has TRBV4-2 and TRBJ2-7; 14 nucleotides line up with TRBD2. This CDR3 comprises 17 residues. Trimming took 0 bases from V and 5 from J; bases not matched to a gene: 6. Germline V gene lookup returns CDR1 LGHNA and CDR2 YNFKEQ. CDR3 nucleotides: TGTGCCAGCAGCCAAGATTCTGGGACTAGCGGGGGCAACGAGCAGTACTTC. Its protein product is CASSQDSGTSGGNEQYF.

CDR3 nucleotide sequence: TGTGCCTGGATGGCAGGCTATGGCTACACCTTC. Its translation is CAWMAGYGYTF. The chain employs TRBV30 and TRBJ1-2; D is ambiguous. The CDR3 extends over 11 amino acids. V dropped 4 bases and J dropped 4 bases, with 7 bases sitting between them. The V gene's germline CDR1 is GTSNPN and CDR2 SVGIG (reference sequence).

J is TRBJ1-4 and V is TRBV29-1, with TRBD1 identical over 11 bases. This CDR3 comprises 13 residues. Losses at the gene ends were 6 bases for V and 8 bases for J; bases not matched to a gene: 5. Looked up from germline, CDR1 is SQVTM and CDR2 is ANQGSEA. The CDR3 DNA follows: TGCAGCGTCCTCGGACAGGGGGCCGAAAAACTGTTTTTT. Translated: CSVLGQGAEKLFF.

The CDR3 loop is CASSVGGRLANTGELFF. The CDR3 bases are TGTGCCAGCAGCGTAGGCGGTCGGCTGGCGAACACCGGGGAGCTGTTTTTT. The rearrangement joins TRBV9 to TRBJ2-2; unclear D gene. The CDR3 runs 17 residues. Trimming left V 0 bases short and J 0 bases short, with 12 bases between. The V gene's germline CDR1 is SGDLS and CDR2 YYNGEE.

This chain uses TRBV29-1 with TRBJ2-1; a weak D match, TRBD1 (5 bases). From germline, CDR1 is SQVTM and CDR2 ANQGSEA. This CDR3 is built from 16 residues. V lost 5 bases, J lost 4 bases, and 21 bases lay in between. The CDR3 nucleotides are TGCAGCGTTACCCCCTCATGGGGCAGGGCTTACAATGAGCAGTTCTTC. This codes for CSVTPSWGRAYNEQFF.

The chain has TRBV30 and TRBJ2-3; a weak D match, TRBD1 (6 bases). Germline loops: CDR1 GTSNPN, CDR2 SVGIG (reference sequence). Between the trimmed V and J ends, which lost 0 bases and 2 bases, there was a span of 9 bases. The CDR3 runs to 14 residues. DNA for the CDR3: TGTGCCTGGAGTGTAGGGGGTGTCACAGATACGCAGTATTTT. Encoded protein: CAWSVGGVTDTQYF.

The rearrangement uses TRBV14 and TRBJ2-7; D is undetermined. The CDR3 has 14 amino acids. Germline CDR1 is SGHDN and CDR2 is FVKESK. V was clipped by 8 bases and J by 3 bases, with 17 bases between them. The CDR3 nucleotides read TGTGCCAGCTCAATCAGTCGATTTGGCTACGAGCAGTACTTC. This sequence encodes CASSISRFGYEQYF.

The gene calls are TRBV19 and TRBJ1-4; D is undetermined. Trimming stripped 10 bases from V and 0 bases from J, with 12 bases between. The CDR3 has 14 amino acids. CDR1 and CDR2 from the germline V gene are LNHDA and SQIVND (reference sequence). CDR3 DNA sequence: TGTGCCACCAAGGTCGGGTCAACTAATGAAAAACTGTTTTTT. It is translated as CATKVGSTNEKLFF.

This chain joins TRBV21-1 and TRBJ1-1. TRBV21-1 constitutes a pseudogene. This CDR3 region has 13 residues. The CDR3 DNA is TGTGCCAGCAGCATGCTTGAGTTCACTGAAGCTTTCTTT. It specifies CASSMLEFTEAFF.

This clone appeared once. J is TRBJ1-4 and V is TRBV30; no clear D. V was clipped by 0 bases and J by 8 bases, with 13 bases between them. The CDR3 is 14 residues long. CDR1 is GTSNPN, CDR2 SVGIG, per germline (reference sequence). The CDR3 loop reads CAWSVRGKSEKLFF. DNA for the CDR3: TGTGCCTGGAGTGTGCGCGGGAAGTCGGAAAAACTGTTTTTT.

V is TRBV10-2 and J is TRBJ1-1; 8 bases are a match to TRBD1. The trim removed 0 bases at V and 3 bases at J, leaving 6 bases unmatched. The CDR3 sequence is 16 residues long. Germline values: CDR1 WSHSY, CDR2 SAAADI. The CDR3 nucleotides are TGCGCCAGCAGTGAGTCTCCAGGGGGCGCCGACACTGAAGCTTTCTTT. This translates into CASSESPGGADTEAFF.

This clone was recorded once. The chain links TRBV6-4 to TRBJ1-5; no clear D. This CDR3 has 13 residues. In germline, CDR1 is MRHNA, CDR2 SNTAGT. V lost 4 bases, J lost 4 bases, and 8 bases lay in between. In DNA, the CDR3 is TGTGCCAGCAGTGCCGAGCAAAATCAGCCCCAGCATTTT. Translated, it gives CASSAEQNQPQHF.

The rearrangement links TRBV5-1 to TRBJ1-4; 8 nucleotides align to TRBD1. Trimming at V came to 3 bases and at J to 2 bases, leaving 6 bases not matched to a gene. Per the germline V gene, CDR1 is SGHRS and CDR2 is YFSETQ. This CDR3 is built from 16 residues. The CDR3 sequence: CASSSGQGRTNEKLFF. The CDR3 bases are TGCGCCAGCAGCTCCGGACAGGGTAGGACTAATGAAAAACTGTTTTTT.

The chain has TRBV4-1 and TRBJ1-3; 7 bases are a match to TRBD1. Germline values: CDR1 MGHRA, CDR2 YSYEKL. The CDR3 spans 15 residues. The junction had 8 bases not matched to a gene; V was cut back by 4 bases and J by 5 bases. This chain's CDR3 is CASSLGTAGRNTIYF. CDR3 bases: TGCGCCAGCAGCCTCGGGACAGCCGGTAGAAACACCATATATTTT.

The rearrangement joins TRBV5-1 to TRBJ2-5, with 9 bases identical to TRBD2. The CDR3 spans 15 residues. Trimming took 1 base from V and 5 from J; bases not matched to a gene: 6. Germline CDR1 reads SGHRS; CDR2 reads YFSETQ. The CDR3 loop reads CASSLSLAGLETQYF. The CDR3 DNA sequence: TGCGCCAGCAGCTTGAGTCTAGCGGGGTTGGAGACCCAGTACTTC.

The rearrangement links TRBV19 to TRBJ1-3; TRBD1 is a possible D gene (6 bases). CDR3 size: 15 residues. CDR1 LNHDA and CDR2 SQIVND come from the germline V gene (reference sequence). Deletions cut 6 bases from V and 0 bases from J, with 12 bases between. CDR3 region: CASSSRGISGNTIYF. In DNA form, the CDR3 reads TGTGCCAGTAGCTCTAGGGGGATCTCTGGAAACACCATATATTTT.

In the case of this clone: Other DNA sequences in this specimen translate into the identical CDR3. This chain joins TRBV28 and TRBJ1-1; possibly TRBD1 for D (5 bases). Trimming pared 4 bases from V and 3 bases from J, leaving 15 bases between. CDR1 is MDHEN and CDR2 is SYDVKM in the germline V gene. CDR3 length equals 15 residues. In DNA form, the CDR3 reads TGTGCCAGCAGTTCTCCCCGGGGGGGGTACACTGAAGCTTTCTTT. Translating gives CASSSPRGGYTEAFF.

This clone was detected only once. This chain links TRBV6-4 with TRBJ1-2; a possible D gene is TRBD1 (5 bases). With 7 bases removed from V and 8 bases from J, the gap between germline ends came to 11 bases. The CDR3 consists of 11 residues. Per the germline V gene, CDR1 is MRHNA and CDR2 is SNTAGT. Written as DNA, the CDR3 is TGTGCCAGCATGAAGGGGCAGGGCTACACCTTC. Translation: CASMKGQGYTF.

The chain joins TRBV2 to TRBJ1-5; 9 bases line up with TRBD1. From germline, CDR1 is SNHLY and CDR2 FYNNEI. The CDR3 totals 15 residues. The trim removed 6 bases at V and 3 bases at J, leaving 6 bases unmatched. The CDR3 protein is CASRTGGTDNQPQHF. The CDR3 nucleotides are TGTGCCAGCAGGACAGGGGGGACCGACAATCAGCCCCAGCATTTT.

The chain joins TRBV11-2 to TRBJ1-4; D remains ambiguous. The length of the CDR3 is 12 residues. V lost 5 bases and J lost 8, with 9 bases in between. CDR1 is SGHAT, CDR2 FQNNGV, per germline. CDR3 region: CASSRSLEKLFF. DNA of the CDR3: TGTGCCAGCAGCCGTTCCCTGGAAAAACTGTTTTTT. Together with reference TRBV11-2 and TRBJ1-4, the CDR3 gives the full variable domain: EAGVAQSPRYKIIEKRQSVAFWCNPISGHATLYWYQQILGQGPKLLIQFQNNGVVDDSQLPKDRFSAERLKGVDSTLKIQPAKLEDSAVYLCASSRSLEKLFFGSGTQLSVL.

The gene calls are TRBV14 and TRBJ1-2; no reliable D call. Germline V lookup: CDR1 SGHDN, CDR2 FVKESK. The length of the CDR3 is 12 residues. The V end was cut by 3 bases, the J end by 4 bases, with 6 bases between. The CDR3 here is CASSHTPYGYTF. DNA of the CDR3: TGTGCCAGCAGCCACACACCCTATGGCTACACCTTC.

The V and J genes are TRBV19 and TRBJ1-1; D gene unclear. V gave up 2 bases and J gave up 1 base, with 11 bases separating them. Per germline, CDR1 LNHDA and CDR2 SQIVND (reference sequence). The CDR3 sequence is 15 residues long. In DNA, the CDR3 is TGTGCCAGTAGTATAAATTGGGCAGGGAACACTGAAGCTTTCTTT. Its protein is CASSINWAGNTEAFF.

In DNA, the CDR3 is TGTGCCAGCAGCTTAGGGCCTAGCGGGGGAACAGATACGCAGTATTTT. Its protein product is CASSLGPSGGTDTQYF. This chain connects TRBV7-2 to TRBJ2-3; 10 bases align to TRBD2. Germline CDR1 is SGHTA and CDR2 is FQGNSA. The ends lost 1 base at V and 3 bases at J; junction bases unmatched: 4. The CDR3 is 16 residues long.

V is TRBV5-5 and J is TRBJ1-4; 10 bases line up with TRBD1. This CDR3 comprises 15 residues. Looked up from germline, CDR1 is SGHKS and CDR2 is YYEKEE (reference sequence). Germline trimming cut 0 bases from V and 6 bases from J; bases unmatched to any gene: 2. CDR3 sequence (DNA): TGTGCCAGCAGCTTGGAGGACAGGGGGGATGAAAAACTGTTTTTT. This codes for CASSLEDRGDEKLFF. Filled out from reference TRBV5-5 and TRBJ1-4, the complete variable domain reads DAGVTQSPTHLIKTRGQQVTLRCSPISGHKSVSWYQQVLGQGPQFIFQYYEKEERGRGNFPDRFSARQFPNYSSELNVNALLLGDSALYLCASSLEDRGDEKLFFGSGTQLSVL.

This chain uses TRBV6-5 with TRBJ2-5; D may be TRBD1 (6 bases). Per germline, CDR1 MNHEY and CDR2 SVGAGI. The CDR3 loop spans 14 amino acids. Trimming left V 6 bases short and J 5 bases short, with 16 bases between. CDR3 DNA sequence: TGTGCCAGCAGCCTGCGGACAGCCTGGGAGACCCAGTACTTC. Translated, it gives CASSLRTAWETQYF.

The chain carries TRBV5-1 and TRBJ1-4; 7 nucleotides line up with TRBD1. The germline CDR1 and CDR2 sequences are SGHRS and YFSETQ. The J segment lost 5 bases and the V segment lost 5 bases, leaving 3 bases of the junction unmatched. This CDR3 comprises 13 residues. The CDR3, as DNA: TGCGCCAGCAGAATCAGGGGGAATGAAAAACTGTTTTTT. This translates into CASRIRGNEKLFF.

The CDR3 sequence is CASSLGEGRVETQYF. As DNA, the CDR3 is TGTGCCAGCAGCTTAGGGGAGGGCAGAGTAGAGACCCAGTACTTC. The rearrangement joins TRBV7-6 to TRBJ2-5; 7 nucleotides line up with TRBD2. This CDR3 contains 15 residues. After removal of 1 base from V and 4 bases from J, the junction contained 6 bases not matched to a gene. CDR1 is SGHVS and CDR2 is FNYEAQ in the germline V gene.

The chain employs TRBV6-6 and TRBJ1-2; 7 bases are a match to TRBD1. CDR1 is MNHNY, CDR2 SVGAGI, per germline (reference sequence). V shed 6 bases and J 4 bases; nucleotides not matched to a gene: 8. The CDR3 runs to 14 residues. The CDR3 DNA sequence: TGTGCCAGCAGAACACAGGGGATTAGCTATGGCTACACCTTC. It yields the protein CASRTQGISYGYTF.

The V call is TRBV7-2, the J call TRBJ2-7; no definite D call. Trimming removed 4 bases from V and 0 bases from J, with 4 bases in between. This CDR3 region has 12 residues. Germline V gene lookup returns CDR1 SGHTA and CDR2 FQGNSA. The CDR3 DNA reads TGTGCCAGCAGCTCGTTCTCCTACGAGCAGTACTTC. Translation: CASSSFSYEQYF.